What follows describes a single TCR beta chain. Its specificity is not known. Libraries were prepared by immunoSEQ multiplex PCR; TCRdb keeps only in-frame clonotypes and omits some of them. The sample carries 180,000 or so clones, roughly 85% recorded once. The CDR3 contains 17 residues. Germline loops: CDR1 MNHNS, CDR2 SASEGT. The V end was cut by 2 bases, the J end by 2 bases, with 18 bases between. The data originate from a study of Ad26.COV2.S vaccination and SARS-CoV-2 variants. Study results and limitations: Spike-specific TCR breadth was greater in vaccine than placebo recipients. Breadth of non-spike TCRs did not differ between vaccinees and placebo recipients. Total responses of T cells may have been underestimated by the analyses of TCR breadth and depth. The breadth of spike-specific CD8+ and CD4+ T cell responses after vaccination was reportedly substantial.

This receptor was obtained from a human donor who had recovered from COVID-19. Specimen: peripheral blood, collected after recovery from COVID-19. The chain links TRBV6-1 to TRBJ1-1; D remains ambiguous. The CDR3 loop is CASSEKTYYEGNTEAFF. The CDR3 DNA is TGTGCCAGCAGTGAAAAAACTTATTATGAGGGAAACACTGAAGCTTTCTTT.